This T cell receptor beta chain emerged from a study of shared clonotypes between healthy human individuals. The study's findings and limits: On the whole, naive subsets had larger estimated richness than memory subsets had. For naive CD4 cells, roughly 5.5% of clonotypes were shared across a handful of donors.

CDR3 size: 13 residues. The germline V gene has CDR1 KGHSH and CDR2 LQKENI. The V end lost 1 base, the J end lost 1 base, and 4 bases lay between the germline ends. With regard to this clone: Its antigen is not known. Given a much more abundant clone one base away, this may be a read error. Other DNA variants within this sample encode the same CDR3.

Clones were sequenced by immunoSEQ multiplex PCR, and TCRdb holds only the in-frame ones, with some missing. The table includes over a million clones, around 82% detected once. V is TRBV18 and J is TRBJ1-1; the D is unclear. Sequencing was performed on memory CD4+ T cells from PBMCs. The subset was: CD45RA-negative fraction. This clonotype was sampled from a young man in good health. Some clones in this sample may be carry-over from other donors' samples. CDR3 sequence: CASSPQPNTEAFF. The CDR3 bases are TGTGCCAGCTCACCACAACCGAACACTGAAGCTTTCTTT.